This record looks at one T cell receptor beta chain sequence and its context. What antigen it recognizes has not been identified. Base quality data are lacking; no much larger clone is found one base away. Systemically healthy Caucasian individuals from Russia, some 36 in total and aged roughly 6 to 95 years, were included as donors. Each donor gave about 10 milliliters of peripheral blood, drawn into EDTA-treated Vacutainer tubes. Ficoll-Paque density-gradient centrifugation was used to isolate PBMCs, with at least 6.5 million per sample. Trizol reagent was used to extract total RNA from PBMCs, with at least 6 micrograms per sample. Naive CD45RAhigh/CD27high T cell percentages were measured by flow cytometry on a PBMC aliquot from every donor. The sample belongs to a study of blood T cells in healthy people across ages (dated by TCRdb to the mid-2010s). Regarding the complete study: In model experiments, template switching captured roughly one uniquely barcoded TCR beta cDNA molecule for every two T cells. Age-related changes in TCR beta repertoire diversity were measured in the study by deep sequencing normalized with unique cDNA molecular identifiers. Four age groups were formed from the donors: young (average around 15 years), middle-aged (approximately 42), aged (roughly 59) and long-lived (around 82). To avoid experimental bias, donors of different ages were spread randomly across the sequencing lanes. The study analyzed two additional independent replicas of 1 million unique cDNA reads from the same blood draw for two donors, one aged 18 to 29 and one aged 80 or older.

The library relied on 5' RACE. Sequencing relied on an Illumina HiSeq 2500. The second PCR ran for roughly 7 to 12 cycles and used a J-beta primer mix along with a sample-barcoded 5' primer. Each TCR beta cDNA molecule received a unique molecular identifier from a template-switch 5' adaptor carrying 12 random nucleotides. Each sample yielded at least 2.5 million CDR3-containing paired-end reads. First-strand cDNA was synthesized from all RNA with the Mint cDNA synthesis kit, primed by a TRBC-specific oligonucleotide. All cDNA was treated with uracil-DNA glycosylase and then went through a first 18-cycle PCR with the universal primers M1SS and BC2_uni_R. Concerning the study's data processing: For normalization, 1 million high-quality reads, each with a distinct molecular identifier, were randomly selected from each sample. Instead of being binned into consensus sequences, reads with shared molecular identifiers were discarded. MiTCR, set to a Q25 quality threshold and the strictest error-elimination algorithm, was used for CDR3 identification, clonotype clustering and error correction. Lower-bound total TCR beta diversity was estimated with a nonparametric unseen species model using Euler transformation. TCRdb reanalyzed the raw reads on its own, using fastp at Q25 for trimming and MiXCR for clone calling, and kept in-frame beta chains. Identical CDR3 protein sequences are pooled into one entry, listed with their most common genes and DNA. The authors' filters were not applied to this entry. Within this sample are roughly 1.7 million distinct CDR3 sequences, with about 31% of them counted one time only. The biggest ten clones account for approximately 10% of the sample.

Beyond this particular receptor, the publication reports: Observed TCR beta diversity correlated strongly with the percentage of naive T cells measured by flow cytometry. Because profiling used bulk unsorted PBMCs, naive and antigen-experienced compartments could not be compared conclusively. Total diversity estimates from one million sequenced T cells were considered lower bounds and underestimates. As age increased, observed TCR beta diversity per million T cells dropped in a roughly linear way, and a significant reduction was already evident by age 40. Compared with the aged group, the long-lived group had more naive CD4+ T cells, fewer expanded clones and increased TCR diversity, suggesting age selection. Because donor CMV infection status was unknown, age-related changes in expanded clonotypes were potentially confounded.

Sequencing was done on a sample of blood. The sequence came from a woman in her thirties in good health.

In nucleotide form, the sequence is TGCAGTGCTAGCGGCAGATCGAACACTGAAGCTTTCTTT. This codes for CSASGRSNTEAFF. Recombination linked TRBV20-1 to TRBJ1-1, with the D gene too uncertain to name. From the cysteine through the phenylalanine, the CDR3 covers 13 amino acids. Kept here is only the CDR3 DNA, which spans 39 bases and is read in frame from base 1. Based on the germline V gene (reference sequence), the CDR1 and CDR2 sequences are DFQATT and SNEGSKA. V and J lose 3 bases and 1 base, and a span of 9 bases separates them.